A selection of T cell receptor beta chains follows, all from one sample in a study of T cell responses to AZD1222 COVID-19 vaccine. Clones were sequenced by immunoSEQ multiplex PCR, and TCRdb holds only the in-frame ones, with some missing. This sample has roughly 120,000 clones; approximately 90% occur once, and the top ten carry approximately 8.4%. The material sequenced was peripheral blood, taken on day 0 of AZD1222 vaccination. These TCRs come from an adult in good health. Both conserved end residues are part of each CDR3. A D gene is named only where the DNA matches it firmly. Clone size is shown for a subset of rows, as once, few, many or a class of expanded clone.

J gene	clone size	D gene	V gene	CDR3 DNA	CDR3 protein
TRBJ1-1	.	.	TRBV9	TGTGCCAGCAGCGACCGGATTGACACTGAAGCTTTCTTT	CASSDRIDTEAFF
TRBJ1-4	.	.	TRBV7-9	TGTGCCAGCAGCTTCGGACAGAGCGCCCAAAAACTGTTTTTT	CASSFGQSAQKLFF
TRBJ2-3	.	TRBD1	TRBV29-1	TGCAGCGCCTCCCGACCGGACAGGAATCGAGATACGCAGTATTTT	CSASRPDRNRDTQYF
TRBJ2-1	few	.	TRBV2	TGTGCCAGCAGTGGCCGGGTGCGAAATGAGCAGTTCTTC	CASSGRVRNEQFF
TRBJ1-2	.	TRBD1	TRBV3-1/TRBV3-2	TGTGCCAGCAGCCACCAGGGGGCGCGTGGCTACACCTTC	CASSHQGARGYTF
TRBJ2-7	.	.	TRBV5-1	TGCGCCAGCAGCTTCGCAGGGTACTCCTACGAGCAGTACTTC	CASSFAGYSYEQYF
TRBJ1-2	.	.	TRBV28	TGTGCCAGCAGTTTTAGGGACCGGCTAAACTATGGCTACACCTTC	CASSFRDRLNYGYTF
TRBJ1-6	few	.	TRBV6-5	TGTGCCAGCAGGAAGGACCGGGGAATTAATTCACCCCTCCACTTT	CASRKDRGINSPLHF
TRBJ2-5	.	.	TRBV5-1	TGCGCCAGCAGCTCGAACCAAGAGACCCAGTACTTC	CASSSNQETQYF
TRBJ1-1	once	TRBD1	TRBV24-1	TGTGCCACCAGGCTCGACAGGGGAAGTTCCTACACTGAAGCTTTCTTT	CATRLDRGSSYTEAFF
TRBJ1-1	.	.	TRBV9	TGTGCCAGCAGCCTTATAGGGGAAACCAACACTGAAGCTTTCTTT	CASSLIGETNTEAFF
TRBJ2-3	.	.	TRBV20-1	TGCAGTGCCCCAGATACGCAGTATTTT	CSAPDTQYF
TRBJ1-5	.	TRBD1	TRBV7-8	TGTGCCAGCAGCTCCGGACAGGGATGGGGTAATCAGCCCCAGCATTTT	CASSSGQGWGNQPQHF
TRBJ1-2	.	.	TRBV5-1	TGCGCCAGCAAGCAGGGACCCAACTATGGCTACACCTTC	CASKQGPNYGYTF
TRBJ2-2	.	TRBD1	TRBV11-2	TGTGCCAGCAGCTTATGGCAGGGGGCTCCCACCGGGGAGCTGTTTTTT	CASSLWQGAPTGELFF
TRBJ1-1	.	.	TRBV5-1	TGCGCCAGCAGCATGGACAGCTGGAACACTGAAGCTTTCTTT	CASSMDSWNTEAFF
TRBJ1-2	.	.	TRBV9	TGTGCCAGCAGCGTAGGGGTAGCTATGAATGGCTACACCTTC	CASSVGVAMNGYTF
TRBJ2-2	.	TRBD2	TRBV19	TGTGCCAGTAGTATTGGACTAGCGGGCGCTAACACCGGGGAGCTGTTTTTT	CASSIGLAGANTGELFF
TRBJ1-5	.	.	TRBV12-5	TGTGCTAGTGGTTGGGGTGGGGGGCTCGATAGCAATCAGCCCCAGCATTTT	CASGWGGGLDSNQPQHF
TRBJ1-2	.	.	TRBV7-2	TGTGCCAGCAGCCCAGGGGTCGGACACCCTAACTATGGCTACACCTTC	CASSPGVGHPNYGYTF
TRBJ1-2	.	.	TRBV28	TGTGCCAGCAGTTTATCTAGGCACTCCACCTTC	CASSLSRHSTF
TRBJ2-3	.	TRBD1	TRBV5-4	TGTGCCAGCAGCTCGGGGACAGGGGCCGGCACAGATACGCAGTATTTT	CASSSGTGAGTDTQYF
TRBJ2-1	.	TRBD2	TRBV28	TGTGCCAGCAAACCGGGAGGGCCCTACAATGAGCAGTTCTTC	CASKPGGPYNEQFF
TRBJ1-5	.	.	TRBV15	TGTGCCACCAGCGCAGGGTTGGGTAGCAATCAGCCCCAGCATTTT	CATSAGLGSNQPQHF
TRBJ1-5	.	.	TRBV15	TGTGCCACCAGCAGAGATTTTGCGTCGGGGGTTAGCAATCAGCCCCAGCATTTT	CATSRDFASGVSNQPQHF
TRBJ2-7	.	.	TRBV7-8	TGTGCCAGCAGCGCCGGGCGTCAAAAGGTTTACGAGCAGTACTTC	CASSAGRQKVYEQYF
TRBJ1-1	.	.	TRBV15	TGTGCCACCAGCAGAGATGTCGCTGGGGACACTGAAGCTTTCTTT	CATSRDVAGDTEAFF
TRBJ1-2	.	.	TRBV12-3/TRBV12-4	TGTGCCAGCAGTTTTTCTAACTATGGCTACACCTTC	CASSFSNYGYTF
TRBJ2-7	.	.	TRBV5-1	TGCGCCAGCAGCTTGCAGGGGTCTACTTACGAGCAGTACTTC	CASSLQGSTYEQYF
TRBJ2-1	once	TRBD1	TRBV23-1	TGCGCCAGCAGTCAAGACCCGGGACAGGGATACAATGAGCAGTTCTTC	CASSQDPGQGYNEQFF
TRBJ2-5	.	.	TRBV18	TGTGCCAGCTCCACCGGGGTGACCCAGTACTTC	CASSTGVTQYF
TRBJ1-1	.	TRBD1	TRBV7-8	TGTGCCAGCAGCTTGGGACAGAGACTGAACACTGAAGCTTTCTTT	CASSLGQRLNTEAFF
TRBJ2-5	.	.	TRBV28	TGTGCCAGCAGTTTACCGGGGAGTCAAGAGACCCAGTACTTC	CASSLPGSQETQYF
TRBJ1-5	.	.	TRBV5-1	TGCGCCAGCAGCTTGCCGGGGGGGGGCAATCAGCCCCAGCATTTT	CASSLPGGGNQPQHF
TRBJ2-1	.	TRBD1	TRBV28	TGTGCCACCATGCACGGGACAGGGCATAACAATGAGCAGTTCTTC	CATMHGTGHNNEQFF
TRBJ1-1	.	.	TRBV7-9	TGTGCCAGCAGCCTCGACGGAGGCACTGAAGCTTTCTTT	CASSLDGGTEAFF
TRBJ2-1	.	.	TRBV28	TGTGCCAGCAGGGACTCGGGGGAGTACAATGAGCAGTTCTTC	CASRDSGEYNEQFF
TRBJ2-7	.	.	TRBV2	TGTGCCAGCAGAGGTTTGGCCTACGAGCAGTACTTC	CASRGLAYEQYF
TRBJ2-1	.	.	TRBV5-3	TGTGCCAGAAGCTTGGTCGCGCAAACCAATGAGCAGTTCTTC	CARSLVAQTNEQFF